Each of the 12 T cell receptor beta chains below was sequenced from the same sample in a study of blood T cell repertoires in COVID-19 (dated by TCRdb to between 2020 and 2021). The method was the immunoSEQ multiplex PCR assay. This is the immuneACCESS table as TCRdb keeps it, with only in-frame sequences that have V and J called. A part of the clones is gone; compared with another copy, unresolved V genes explain less than half, and the rest is unexplained. A total of about 250,000 clones appear in this sample, 80% to 90% of them only once. Together, the top ten hold roughly 5% of the sample. Sequences were obtained from peripheral blood. The receptors originated from a man at least 80 years old with acute or convalescent COVID-19.

The V call is TRBV10-2, the J call TRBJ1-1, with TRBD1 matching 7 bases. CDR1 is WSHSY, CDR2 SAAADI, per germline. The CDR3 spans 13 residues. The V and J ends lost 6 bases and 5 bases, in that order; junction bases with no gene match: 6. CDR3: CASSPTGATEAFF. In nucleotides, the CDR3 is TGCGCCAGCAGCCCTACAGGGGCAACTGAAGCTTTCTTT.

The CDR3 region has the DNA TGTGCCAGCAGTTTAAGGGACAGTAGCAATCAGCCCCAGCATTTT. This encodes CASSLRDSSNQPQHF. The V call is TRBV28, the J call TRBJ1-5; 7 bases fit TRBD1. This CDR3 is built from 15 residues. CDR1 and CDR2 from the germline V gene are MDHEN and SYDVKM. J was trimmed by 0 bases and V by 2 bases; bases with no gene match: 1.

This clone was observed a single time. V gene TRBV27 combines with J gene TRBJ2-2; maybe TRBD1 (6 bases). The CDR3 runs to 16 residues. Trimming pared 5 bases from V and 6 bases from J, leaving 19 bases between. Germline V lookup: CDR1 MNHEY, CDR2 SMNVEV (reference sequence). The CDR3, as DNA: TGTGCCAGCAGTATTTGGGCAGGGGCGAAGGCCGGGGAGCTGTTTTTT. Protein: CASSIWAGAKAGELFF.

The rearrangement uses TRBV20-1 and TRBJ1-4; 7 nucleotides line up with TRBD1. The CDR3 sequence is 16 residues long. Unmatched junction bases numbered 13, after V lost 3 bases and J lost 6 bases. The germline V gene encodes CDR1 DFQATT and CDR2 SNEGSKA (reference sequence). CDR3 bases: TGCAGTGCTAGTCCGGAAACGGGACAGTCGTATGAAAAACTGTTTTTT. Protein: CSASPETGQSYEKLFF.

V usage is TRBV11-2 and J usage is TRBJ2-3, with D tentatively TRBD1 (6 bases). V was trimmed by 0 bases and J by 2 bases, leaving 12 bases between them. The CDR3 length is 16 residues. Germline lookup yields CDR1 SGHAT and CDR2 FQNNGV. CDR3 coding DNA: TGTGCCAGCAGCTTAGATCCTCCAGGGGTCACAGATACGCAGTATTTT. This codes for CASSLDPPGVTDTQYF.

The rearrangement uses TRBV28 and TRBJ2-5; TRBD2 matches at 13 bases. V lost 5 bases, J lost 3 bases, and 6 bases stayed unmatched. Germline V gene sequence: CDR1 MDHEN, CDR2 SYDVKM. The CDR3 consists of 16 residues. The CDR3 region has the DNA TGTGCCAGCAGTGCGACTAGCGGGAGGTGGGAAGAGACCCAGTACTTC. Translated, it gives CASSATSGRWEETQYF.

The chain recombines TRBV11-2 with TRBJ2-7; unclear D gene. From germline, CDR1 is SGHAT and CDR2 FQNNGV. The V end lost 1 base, the J end lost 3 bases, and 4 bases lay between the germline ends. The CDR3 runs to 12 residues. The CDR3 region has the DNA TGTGCCAGCAGCTTAGGAGACTACGAGCAGTACTTC. It codes for CASSLGDYEQYF.

The gene calls are TRBV24-1 and TRBJ2-1, with D possibly being TRBD2 (5 bases). Germline V gives CDR1 KGHDR, CDR2 SFDVKD. The CDR3 has 16 amino acids. V shed 4 bases and J shed 4 bases, with 16 bases lying between them. The CDR3 coding sequence is TGTGCCACCAGTGAGCCCGCCGGCGGGCCTTACAATGAGCAGTTCTTC. As protein: CATSEPAGGPYNEQFF.

V gene TRBV10-3 combines with J gene TRBJ2-4; D gene unclear. The V end lost 8 bases, the J end lost 3 bases, and 8 bases lay between the germline ends. This CDR3 is built from 12 residues. Germline V CDR1 and CDR2: ENHRY, SYGVKD. The DNA of the CDR3 is TGTGCCATCGGCCCGGGCAAAAACATTCAGTACTTC. This translates into CAIGPGKNIQYF.

The gene calls are TRBV30 and TRBJ2-1, with 9 bases aligning to TRBD2. From germline, CDR1 is GTSNPN and CDR2 SVGIG (reference sequence). Trimming cost V 2 bases and J 4 bases; bases outside gene matches: 6. The CDR3 loop spans 15 amino acids. This CDR3 reads CAWSRMAGGYNEQFF. The CDR3 bases are TGTGCCTGGAGTAGAATGGCGGGAGGGTACAATGAGCAGTTCTTC.

This clone was observed a handful of times. The DNA of the CDR3 is TGCGCCAGCAGCCGCAGACAGGGCTACGAGCAGTACTTC. Its translation is CASSRRQGYEQYF. The chain joins TRBV4-1 to TRBJ2-7, with TRBD1 identical over 7 bases. The germline gives CDR1 MGHRA, CDR2 YSYEKL. After removal of 4 bases from V and 3 bases from J, the junction contained 3 bases not matched to a gene. The CDR3 is 13 amino acids.

This chain joins TRBV7-2 and TRBJ2-5; the match to TRBD2 covers 7 bases. Germline V gene lookup returns CDR1 SGHTA and CDR2 FQGNSA. With V trimmed by 1 base and J by 2 bases, 7 bases remained unmatched. The CDR3 spans 16 residues. The CDR3 is CASSLGPGEGQETQYF. CDR3 DNA sequence: TGTGCCAGCAGCTTAGGGCCTGGGGAGGGTCAAGAGACCCAGTACTTC.